A single sample is the source of the 2 T cell receptor beta chains below, sequenced in a study of blood T cell repertoires in COVID-19. Produced via immunoSEQ multiplex PCR; TCRdb's table is partial and in-frame only. Here the sample spans about 49,000 clones, roughly 89% being singletons. The sample taken for sequencing was peripheral blood. Every receptor here comes from a man older than 75 with acute or convalescent COVID-19.

This clone was seen only once. This chain uses TRBV24-1 with TRBJ2-5; tentative D call: TRBD1 (5 bases). The germline V and J ends were trimmed by 3 bases and 5 bases, with 15 bases remaining between them. This CDR3 spans 15 amino acids. From germline, CDR1 is KGHDR and CDR2 SFDVKD. The CDR3 protein is CATSDGRAPPETQYF. As DNA, the CDR3 is TGTGCCACCAGTGATGGCAGGGCCCCTCCGGAGACCCAGTACTTC.

The V and J genes are TRBV5-5 and TRBJ1-6; D is unclear. V dropped 0 bases and J dropped 10 bases, with 14 bases sitting between them. Germline CDR1 and CDR2: SGHKS and YYEKEE (reference sequence). This CDR3 comprises 15 residues. CDR3 coding DNA: TGTGCCAGCAGCTTGGGTTGGGCGGCGGGCTCACCCCTCCACTTT. Translated, it gives CASSLGWAAGSPLHF.